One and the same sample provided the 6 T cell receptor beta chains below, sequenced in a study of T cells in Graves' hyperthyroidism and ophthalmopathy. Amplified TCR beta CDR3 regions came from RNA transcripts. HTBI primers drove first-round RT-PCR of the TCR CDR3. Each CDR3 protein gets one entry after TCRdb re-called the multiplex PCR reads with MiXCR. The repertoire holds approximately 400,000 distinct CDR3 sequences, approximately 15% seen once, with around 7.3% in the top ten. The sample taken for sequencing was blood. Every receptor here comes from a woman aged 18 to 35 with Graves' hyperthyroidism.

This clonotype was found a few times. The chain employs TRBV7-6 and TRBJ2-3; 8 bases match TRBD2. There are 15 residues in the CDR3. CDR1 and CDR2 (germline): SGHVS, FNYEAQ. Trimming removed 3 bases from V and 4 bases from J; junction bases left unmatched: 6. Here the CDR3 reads CASSLIAGKSDTQYF. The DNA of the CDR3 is TGTGCCAGCAGCTTGATAGCGGGAAAATCAGATACGCAGTATTTT.

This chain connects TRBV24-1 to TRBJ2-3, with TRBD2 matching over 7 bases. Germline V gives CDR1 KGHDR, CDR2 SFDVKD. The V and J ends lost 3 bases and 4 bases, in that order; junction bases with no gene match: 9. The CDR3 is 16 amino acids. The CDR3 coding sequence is TGTGCCACCAGTGATCACGGGGGAGGGGCGGCAGATACGCAGTATTTT. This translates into CATSDHGGGAADTQYF.

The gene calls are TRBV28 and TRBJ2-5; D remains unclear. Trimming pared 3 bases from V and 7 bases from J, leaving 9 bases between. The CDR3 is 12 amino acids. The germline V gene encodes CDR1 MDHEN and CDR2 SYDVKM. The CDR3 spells CASSFPARTQYF. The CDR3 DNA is TGTGCCAGCAGTTTCCCCGCCCGGACCCAGTACTTC.

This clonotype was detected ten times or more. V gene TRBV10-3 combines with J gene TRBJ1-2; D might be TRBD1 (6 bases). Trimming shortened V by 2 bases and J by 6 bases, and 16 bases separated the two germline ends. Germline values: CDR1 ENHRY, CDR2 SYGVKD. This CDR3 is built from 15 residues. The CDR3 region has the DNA TGTGCCATCAGTGAGATCAGGTTGGGGGCGAATGGCTACACCTTC. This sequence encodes CAISEIRLGANGYTF.

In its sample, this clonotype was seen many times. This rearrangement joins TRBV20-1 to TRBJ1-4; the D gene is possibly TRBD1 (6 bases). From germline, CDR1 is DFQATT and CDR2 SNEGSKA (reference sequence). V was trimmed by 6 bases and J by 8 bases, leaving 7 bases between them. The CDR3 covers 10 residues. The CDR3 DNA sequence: TGCAGTGCCGGGACAGAAAAACTGTTTTTT. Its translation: CSAGTEKLFF.

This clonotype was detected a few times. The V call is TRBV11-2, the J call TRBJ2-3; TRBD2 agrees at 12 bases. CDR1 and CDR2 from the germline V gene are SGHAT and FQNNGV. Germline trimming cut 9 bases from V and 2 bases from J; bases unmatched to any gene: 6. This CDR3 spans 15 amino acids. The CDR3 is CASSGLAGPTDTQYF. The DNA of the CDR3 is TGTGCCAGTTCGGGACTAGCGGGCCCCACAGATACGCAGTATTTT.